A single T cell receptor (beta chain) is shown here with its context. This sample was taken from a study of blood T cell repertoires in COVID-19. Study-wide background: Italy, Spain and the United States were the sources of the convalescent and acute COVID-19 samples. PBMCs, B-cell-depleted T cells, or T cells were the source of the cDNA or gDNA that made up the material.

In the original analysis: Amplification with reference gene primers provided the estimates of nucleated cell counts. Clones were sequenced by immunoSEQ multiplex PCR, and TCRdb holds only the in-frame ones, with some missing. The V and J calls and the clone size are those of that table, but D and trimming were determined from the DNA. The data show 200,000 to 250,000 clones, 75% to 85% seen once. With V trimmed by 4 bases and J by 6 bases, 10 bases remained unmatched. The CDR3 contains 15 residues. The germline V gene encodes CDR1 MNHNS and CDR2 SASEGT. The chain combines TRBV6-1 with TRBJ1-2, with 8 positions matching TRBD1. This TCR was sampled from a woman in her forties or fifties with acute or convalescent COVID-19. Material for sequencing was peripheral blood. The chain's CDR3 is CASSGEGAGGNGYTF. The CDR3 DNA reads TGTGCCAGCAGTGGGGAAGGGGCAGGGGGCAATGGCTACACCTTC.